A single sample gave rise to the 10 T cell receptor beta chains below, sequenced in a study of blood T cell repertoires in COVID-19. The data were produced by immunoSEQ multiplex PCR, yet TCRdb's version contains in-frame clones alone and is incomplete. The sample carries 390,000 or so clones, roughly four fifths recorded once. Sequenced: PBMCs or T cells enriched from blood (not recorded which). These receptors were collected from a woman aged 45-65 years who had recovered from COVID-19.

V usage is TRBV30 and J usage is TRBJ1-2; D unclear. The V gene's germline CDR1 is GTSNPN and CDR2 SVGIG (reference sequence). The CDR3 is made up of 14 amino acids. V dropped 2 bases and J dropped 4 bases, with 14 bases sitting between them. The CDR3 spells CAWSTDQNLYGYTF. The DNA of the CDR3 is TGTGCCTGGAGTACAGACCAAAATCTCTATGGCTACACCTTC.

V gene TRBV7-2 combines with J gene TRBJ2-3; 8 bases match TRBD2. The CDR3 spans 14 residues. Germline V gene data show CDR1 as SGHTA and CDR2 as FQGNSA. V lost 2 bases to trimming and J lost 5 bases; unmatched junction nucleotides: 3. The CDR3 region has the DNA TGTGCCAGCAGCTTACCACGGGGGGGAGATACGCAGTATTTT. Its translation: CASSLPRGGDTQYF. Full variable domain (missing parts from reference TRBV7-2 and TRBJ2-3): GAGVSQSPSNKVTEKGKDVELRCDPISGHTALYWYRQSLGQGLEFLIYFQGNSAPDKSGLPSDRFSAERTGGSVSTLTIQRTQQEDSAVYLCASSLPRGGDTQYFGPGTRLTVL.

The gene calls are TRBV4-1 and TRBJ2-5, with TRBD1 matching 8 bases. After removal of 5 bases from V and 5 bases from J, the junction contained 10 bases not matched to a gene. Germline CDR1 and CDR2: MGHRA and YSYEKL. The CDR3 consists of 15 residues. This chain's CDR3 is CASSDRTGMAETQYF. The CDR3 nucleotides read TGCGCCAGCAGCGACCGGACAGGGATGGCGGAGACCCAGTACTTC.

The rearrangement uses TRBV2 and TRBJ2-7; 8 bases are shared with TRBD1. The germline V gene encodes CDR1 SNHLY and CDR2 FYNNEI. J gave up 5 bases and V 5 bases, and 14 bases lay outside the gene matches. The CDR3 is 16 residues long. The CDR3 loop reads CASSKGGVDRGHEQYF. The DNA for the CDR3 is TGTGCCAGCAGTAAAGGCGGTGTCGACAGGGGCCACGAGCAGTACTTC.

The CDR3 loop reads CASSYSMTAEAFF. Written as DNA, the CDR3 is TGTGCCAGCAGTTACTCGATGACTGCTGAAGCTTTCTTT. The chain has TRBV6-5 and TRBJ1-1; no firm D call. V dropped 0 bases and J dropped 6 bases, with 8 bases sitting between them. Germline loops: CDR1 MNHEY, CDR2 SVGAGI. This CDR3 comprises 13 residues.

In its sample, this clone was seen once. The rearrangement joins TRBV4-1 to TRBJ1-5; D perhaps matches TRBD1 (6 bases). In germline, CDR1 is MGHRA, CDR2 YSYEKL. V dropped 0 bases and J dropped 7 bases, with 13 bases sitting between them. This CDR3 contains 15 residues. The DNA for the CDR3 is TGCGCCAGCAGCCAAGATGGGGGGGCCGGACAGCCCCAGCATTTT. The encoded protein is CASSQDGGAGQPQHF.

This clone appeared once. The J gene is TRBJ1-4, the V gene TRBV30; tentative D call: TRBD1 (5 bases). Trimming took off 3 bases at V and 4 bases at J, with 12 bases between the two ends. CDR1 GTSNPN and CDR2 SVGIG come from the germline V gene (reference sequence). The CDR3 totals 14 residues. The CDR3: CAWRTRVHNEKLFF. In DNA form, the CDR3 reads TGTGCCTGGAGAACCAGGGTACATAATGAAAAACTGTTTTTT.

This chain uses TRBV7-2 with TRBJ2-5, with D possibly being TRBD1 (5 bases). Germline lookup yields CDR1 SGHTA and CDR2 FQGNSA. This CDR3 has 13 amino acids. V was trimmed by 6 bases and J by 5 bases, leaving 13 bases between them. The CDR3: CASSFGARETQYF. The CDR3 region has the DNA TGTGCCAGCAGTTTTGGGGCCCGGGAGACCCAGTACTTC. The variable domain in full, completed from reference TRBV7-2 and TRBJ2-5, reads GAGVSQSPSNKVTEKGKDVELRCDPISGHTALYWYRQSLGQGLEFLIYFQGNSAPDKSGLPSDRFSAERTGGSVSTLTIQRTQQEDSAVYLCASSFGARETQYFGPGTRLLVL.

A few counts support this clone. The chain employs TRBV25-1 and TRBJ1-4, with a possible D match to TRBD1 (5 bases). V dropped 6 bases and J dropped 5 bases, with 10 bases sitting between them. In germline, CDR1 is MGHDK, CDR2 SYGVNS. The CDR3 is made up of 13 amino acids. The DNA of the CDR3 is TGTGCCAGCAGACCTGGGGGGAATGAAAAACTGTTTTTT. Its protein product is CASRPGGNEKLFF.

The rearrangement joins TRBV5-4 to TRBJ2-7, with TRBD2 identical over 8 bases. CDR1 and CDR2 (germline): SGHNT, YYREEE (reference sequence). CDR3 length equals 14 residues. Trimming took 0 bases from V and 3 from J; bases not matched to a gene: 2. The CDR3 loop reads CASSLGGTSYEQYF. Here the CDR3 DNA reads TGTGCCAGCAGCTTGGGCGGGACTAGCTACGAGCAGTACTTC.